Below, 25 T cell receptor beta chains from the same sample are listed, as sequenced in a study of T cells in tuberculosis (dated by TCRdb to the late 2010s). The library relied on the immunoSEQ multiplex PCR assay. In its TCRdb copy, this immuneACCESS table keeps in-frame sequences only and misses some clones. Where compared with another copy, unresolved V genes explain less than half of these, and the others have no known cause. For this sample the table gives 85,000 to 90,000 clones, of which approximately 90% were detected only once. Jointly, the top ten make up 1.5% to 2% of the sample. PBMC were thawed, rested overnight, stained with a GMM-loaded CD1B tetramer, a Live/Dead dye and anti-CD3, and then sorted on a FACS Aria II. CD1B tetramers were loaded with C32 glucose monomycolate purified from Rhodococcus equi. The sequencing input was CD1b-GMM tetramer-negative cells sorted from PBMCs. What this sample's cell subset or site label stands for: T cells not binding CD1B-GMM tetramer, sorted from same donor. These receptors all come from an adult woman with latent tuberculosis.

This chain connects TRBV5-6 to TRBJ1-5; D is perhaps TRBD1 (6 bases). There are 16 residues in the CDR3. In germline, CDR1 is SGHDT, CDR2 YYEEEE. Deletions cut 3 bases from V and 4 bases from J, with 17 bases between. The CDR3 spells CASSSATGTYNQPQHF. For the CDR3, the DNA is TGTGCCAGCAGCTCAGCAACCGGGACATATAATCAGCCCCAGCATTTT.

The V and J genes are TRBV4-2 and TRBJ2-5, with a possible D match to TRBD2 (6 bases). V was trimmed by 0 bases and J by 6 bases, leaving 14 bases between them. From germline, CDR1 is LGHNA and CDR2 YNFKEQ. This CDR3 has 15 amino acids. CDR3 nucleotides: TGTGCCAGCAGCCAAGATCTGGGGGGTGGGAAGACCCAGTACTTC. It yields the protein CASSQDLGGGKTQYF.

The chain couples TRBV14 to TRBJ1-1; TRBD1 matches 8 bases. The CDR3 consists of 13 residues. The J segment lost 8 bases and the V segment lost 4 bases, leaving 6 bases of the junction unmatched. Per germline, CDR1 SGHDN and CDR2 FVKESK. CDR3 sequence reads: CASSPPGTGEAFF. In DNA form, the CDR3 reads TGTGCCAGCAGCCCGCCCGGGACAGGCGAAGCTTTCTTT.

The chain uses TRBV7-8 and TRBJ2-7, with a weak D call TRBD1 (5 bases). CDR1 and CDR2 (germline): SGHVS, FQNEAQ. V was cut by 2 bases and J by 3 bases, with 17 bases left in between. This CDR3 has 16 amino acids. The CDR3 coding sequence is TGTGCCAGCAGCTTACTCGCGGCAGGGATCGGCTACGAGCAGTACTTC. The encoded protein is CASSLLAAGIGYEQYF.

The CDR3 nucleotides are TGTGCCAGCAGTTACTATCAGGCCAATTCACCCCTCCACTTT. Translated: CASSYYQANSPLHF. V and J are TRBV6-5 and TRBJ1-6; D is unclear. V shed 1 base and J shed 7 bases, with 8 bases lying between them. This CDR3 is 14 amino acids long. The germline CDR1 and CDR2 sequences are MNHEY and SVGAGI.

The V call is TRBV5-1, the J call TRBJ2-5; TRBD1 matches at 7 bases. Per the germline V gene, CDR1 is SGHRS and CDR2 is YFSETQ. J was trimmed by 5 bases and V by 5 bases; bases with no gene match: 18. The CDR3 is 17 amino acids. The CDR3 sequence: CASSLRQQGSLRETQYF. For the CDR3, the DNA is TGCGCCAGCAGTCTTCGACAACAGGGGAGCCTCCGGGAGACCCAGTACTTC. Combining the CDR3 with reference TRBV5-1 and TRBJ2-5 gives the whole variable domain KAGVTQTPRYLIKTRGQQVTLSCSPISGHRSVSWYQQTPGQGLQFLFEYFSETQRNKGNFPGRFSGRQFSNSRSEMNVSTLELGDSALYLCASSLRQQGSLRETQYFGPGTRLLVL.

The chain is built from TRBV7-2 and TRBJ1-2; D ambiguous. The CDR3 sequence is 12 residues long. Trimming took 3 bases from V and 8 from J, leaving 10 bases between them. Looked up from germline, CDR1 is SGHTA and CDR2 is FQGNSA. This chain's CDR3 is CASSFGEGGYTF. CDR3 bases: TGTGCCAGCAGCTTCGGGGAGGGAGGCTACACCTTC.

The chain links TRBV5-4 to TRBJ1-1; 7 bases agree with TRBD1. Trimming at V came to 0 bases and at J to 3 bases, leaving 5 bases not matched to a gene. This CDR3 comprises 15 residues. CDR1 and CDR2 from the germline V gene are SGHNT and YYREEE (reference sequence). The CDR3 coding sequence is TGTGCCAGCAGCTTGGCCGTAGGGGGCGACACTGAAGCTTTCTTT. It codes for CASSLAVGGDTEAFF. Looking up the rest from reference TRBV5-4 and TRBJ1-1 gives the full variable domain: ETGVTQSPTHLIKTRGQQVTLRCSSQSGHNTVSWYQQALGQGPQFIFQYYREEENGRGNFPPRFSGLQFPNYSSELNVNALELDDSALYLCASSLAVGGDTEAFFGQGTRLTVV.

This clone has only a few counts. This CDR3 is CASPRGGEQYF. CDR3 nucleotide sequence: TGTGCCAGCCCTCGGGGGGGCGAGCAGTACTTC. V is TRBV6-1 and J is TRBJ2-7; 8 bases agree with TRBD2. Per the germline V gene, CDR1 is MNHNS and CDR2 is SASEGT. The CDR3 sequence is 11 residues long. Trimming cost V 8 bases and J 6 bases; bases outside gene matches: 3.

The J gene is TRBJ2-7, the V gene TRBV7-9, with a tentative D call TRBD1 (5 bases). The germline V gene encodes CDR1 SEHNR and CDR2 FQNEAQ (reference sequence). CDR3 length: 13 amino acids. Trimming removed 1 base at V and 6 bases at J, with 10 bases between. This CDR3 reads CASSLDFQGEQYF. The CDR3 DNA reads as TGTGCCAGCAGCTTAGATTTCCAGGGCGAGCAGTACTTC. Combining the CDR3 with reference TRBV7-9 and TRBJ2-7 gives the whole variable domain DTGVSQNPRHKITKRGQNVTFRCDPISEHNRLYWYRQTLGQGPEFLTYFQNEAQLEKSRLLSDRFSAERPKGSFSTLEIQRTEQGDSAMYLCASSLDFQGEQYFGPGTRLTVT.

The chain has TRBV27 and TRBJ2-3; 11 bases match TRBD2. Germline CDR1 is MNHEY and CDR2 is SMNVEV (reference sequence). The CDR3 has 18 amino acids. V was pared by 0 bases and J by 3 bases, with 8 bases of the junction left unmatched. The CDR3 DNA sequence: TGTGCCAGCAGTTTATCTCGGGGTAGCGGGGGGGTAACAGATACGCAGTATTTT. This gives the protein CASSLSRGSGGVTDTQYF.

The count of this clone is one. The rearrangement joins TRBV10-3 to TRBJ1-5; a possible D gene is TRBD1 (5 bases). The germline V gene encodes CDR1 ENHRY and CDR2 SYGVKD. Trimming took 10 bases from V and 4 from J, leaving 20 bases between them. This CDR3 contains 15 residues. The CDR3 loop is CATYPGGGGNQPQHF. In DNA form, the CDR3 reads TGTGCCACATACCCCGGGGGGGGTGGGAATCAGCCCCAGCATTTT.

The chain combines TRBV10-3 with TRBJ2-3, with 10 bases matching TRBD1. The junction had 6 bases not matched to a gene; V was cut back by 9 bases and J by 3 bases. The CDR3 consists of 14 residues. Germline V gene data show CDR1 as ENHRY and CDR2 as SYGVKD. CDR3 protein: CAIRDRGGTDTQYF. The CDR3 coding sequence is TGTGCCATTAGGGACAGGGGAGGTACAGATACGCAGTATTTT.

V usage is TRBV7-2 and J usage is TRBJ2-3; 9 bases are a match to TRBD2. V dropped 3 bases and J dropped 0; count of bases not matched to a gene: 10. This CDR3 has 18 residues. The germline V gene has CDR1 SGHTA and CDR2 FQGNSA. CDR3: CASSFRAGGFTSTDTQYF. Here the CDR3 DNA reads TGTGCCAGCAGCTTTAGAGCGGGGGGTTTTACTAGCACAGATACGCAGTATTTT.

The chain carries TRBV6-1 and TRBJ1-6; tentatively, D is TRBD1 (6 bases). CDR3 length: 17 residues. V dropped 1 base and J dropped 5 bases, with 15 bases sitting between them. CDR1 is MNHNS, CDR2 SASEGT, per germline. The DNA for the CDR3 is TGTGCCAGCAGTGAAGTGGCGAGACAGGCAAATAATTCACCCCTCCACTTT. Translating gives CASSEVARQANNSPLHF.

The J gene is TRBJ2-7, the V gene TRBV6-1; possibly TRBD2 for D (5 bases). Germline V gene sequence: CDR1 MNHNS, CDR2 SASEGT. The V end was cut by 2 bases, the J end by 4 bases, with 6 bases between. The CDR3 has 12 amino acids. CDR3 sequence reads: CASSERGYEQYV. The CDR3, as DNA: TGTGCCAGCAGTGAACGGGGTTACGAGCAGTACGTC.

This clone was recorded a few times. This chain connects TRBV28 to TRBJ1-2; D is possibly TRBD1 (5 bases). This CDR3 comprises 13 residues. Trimming pared 6 bases from V and 7 bases from J, leaving 15 bases between. Germline CDR1 reads MDHEN; CDR2 reads SYDVKM. CDR3 nucleotides: TGTGCCAGCAGCCCAGGGTTTGCTGGTGGCTACACCTTC. This gives the protein CASSPGFAGGYTF.

The rearrangement links TRBV7-8 to TRBJ1-6, with 7 nucleotides matching TRBD1. J lost 2 bases, V lost 5 bases, and 6 bases had no gene match. The CDR3 spans 16 residues. Germline V gene lookup returns CDR1 SGHVS and CDR2 FQNEAQ. The DNA for the CDR3 is TGTGCCAGCAGCCTAACCGGGACAGCCTATAATTCACCCCTCCACTTT. It specifies CASSLTGTAYNSPLHF.

Only one count was recorded for this clone. This sequence joins TRBV25-1 and TRBJ2-3; tentative D call: TRBD2 (7 bases). Germline V CDR1 and CDR2: MGHDK, SYGVNS. CDR3 length equals 15 residues. The ends were cut back, 5 bases at V and 0 bases at J, with 12 bases in the middle. CDR3 sequence: CASSHGGPSTDTQYF. CDR3 bases: TGTGCCAGCAGTCACGGGGGGCCCAGCACAGATACGCAGTATTTT.

The chain links TRBV18 to TRBJ1-3, with TRBD1 matching over 10 bases. CDR3 length: 15 residues. Looked up from germline, CDR1 is KGHSH and CDR2 is LQKENI. V lost 6 bases, J lost 4 bases, and 6 bases stayed unmatched. This CDR3 reads CASSRGTGEGNTIYF. The CDR3 coding sequence is TGTGCCAGCTCGCGGGGGACAGGGGAAGGAAACACCATATATTTT.

The chain combines TRBV19 with TRBJ1-2; tentative D call: TRBD1 (5 bases). The ends were cut back, 3 bases at V and 4 bases at J, with 15 bases in the middle. The CDR3 is 15 amino acids. Germline V lookup: CDR1 LNHDA, CDR2 SQIVND (reference sequence). The CDR3 DNA sequence: TGTGCCAGTAGTATTTCCGGCCAGGGTTCCTATGGCTACACCTTC. The encoded protein is CASSISGQGSYGYTF.

This sequence joins TRBV19 and TRBJ2-3; the match to TRBD2 covers 7 bases. Unmatched junction bases numbered 14, after V lost 7 bases and J lost 1 base. The CDR3 consists of 17 residues. Germline assignment: CDR1 LNHDA and CDR2 SQIVND (reference sequence). The CDR3 nucleotides are TGTGCCAGTACCTTCTCCTCTACTAGCGATGGCACAGATACGCAGTATTTT. Translating gives CASTFSSTSDGTDTQYF.

The rearrangement links TRBV2 to TRBJ2-1, with 11 bases identical to TRBD1. The CDR3 has 12 residues. Germline assignment: CDR1 SNHLY and CDR2 FYNNEI. The CDR3 sequence: CAGQGAYNEQFF. In DNA form, the CDR3 reads TGTGCGGGACAGGGGGCCTACAATGAGCAGTTCTTC.

The genes are TRBV14 and TRBJ1-6; weak D call: TRBD1 (6 bases). CDR3 length: 15 residues. Trimming stripped 3 bases from V and 7 bases from J, with 13 bases between. Germline V CDR1 and CDR2: SGHDN, FVKESK. CDR3 loop: CASSQFRGANSPLHF. In DNA, the CDR3 is TGTGCCAGCAGCCAGTTCCGGGGGGCCAATTCACCCCTCCACTTT. Supplemented by reference TRBV14 and TRBJ1-6, the full variable domain reads EAGVTQFPSHSVIEKGQTVTLRCDPISGHDNLYWYRRVMGKEIKFLLHFVKESKQDESGMPNNRFLAERTGGTYSTLKVQPAELEDSGVYFCASSQFRGANSPLHFGNGTRLTVT.

The CDR3 nucleotides are TGCGCCAGCAGAAGGGACAGGGGGGACACTGAAGCTTTCTTT. Its protein is CASRRDRGDTEAFF. The V and J genes are TRBV10-1 and TRBJ1-1, with 11 bases matching TRBD1. Germline values: CDR1 WNHNN, CDR2 SYGVQD (reference sequence). The CDR3 is 14 residues long. V trimming: 6 bases; J trimming: 3 bases; junction bases outside the gene matches: 3.